The next 11 T cell receptor beta chains were all read from a single sample in a study of OX40 agonist ivuxolimab in advanced cancers. Using immunoSEQ multiplex PCR, the repertoire was profiled, and TCRdb retains in-frame clones only, with some absent. Altogether tens of thousands of clones are present, roughly nine tenths being singletons, with the ten largest covering roughly an eighth. Sequenced here: CD4+ or CD8+ T cells sorted from blood, sampled in a trial of the OX40 agonist ivuxolimab. The source of these receptors is an adult with an advanced solid tumor such as melanoma, head and neck, liver or kidney cancer.

The table lists this clone with a few counts. This sequence joins TRBV19 and TRBJ2-7; possible D gene TRBD2, 5 bases. The CDR3 is made up of 13 amino acids. Germline V gene lookup returns CDR1 LNHDA and CDR2 SQIVND (reference sequence). The V end was cut by 1 base, the J end by 3 bases, with 7 bases between. For the CDR3, the DNA is TGTGCCAGTAGTATAGTCGAGGGCTACGAGCAGTACTTC. Amino acid sequence: CASSIVEGYEQYF.

The chain combines TRBV11-2 with TRBJ2-1, with a weak D call TRBD1 (6 bases). Germline CDR1 SGHAT, CDR2 FQNNGV. The CDR3 totals 14 residues. Trimming removed 5 bases at V and 4 bases at J, with 12 bases between. This CDR3 is CASSHLDSYNEQFF. The CDR3 nucleotides read TGTGCCAGCAGCCACCTGGACAGTTACAATGAGCAGTTCTTC. The entire variable domain, with the rest obtained from reference TRBV11-2 and TRBJ2-1, is as follows: EAGVAQSPRYKIIEKRQSVAFWCNPISGHATLYWYQQILGQGPKLLIQFQNNGVVDDSQLPKDRFSAERLKGVDSTLKIQPAKLEDSAVYLCASSHLDSYNEQFFGPGTRLTVL.

The V call is TRBV30, the J call TRBJ1-3; D is unresolved. V lost 8 bases to trimming and J lost 5 bases, with 16 bases between them. This CDR3 contains 13 residues. Per the germline V gene, CDR1 is GTSNPN and CDR2 is SVGIG (reference sequence). The CDR3: CALRLDDRNTIYF. The CDR3 DNA reads as TGTGCCCTCCGTTTGGATGACAGAAACACCATATATTTT.

There are a few counts of this clone. The gene calls are TRBV27 and TRBJ2-4; D is unresolved. V dropped 4 bases and J dropped 15 bases, with 13 bases sitting between them. The CDR3 runs 11 residues. CDR1 is MNHEY, CDR2 SMNVEV, per germline (reference sequence). This CDR3 is CASSYGGRAYF. For the CDR3, the DNA is TGTGCCAGCAGTTATGGCGGTAGGGCGTACTTC.

The chain carries TRBV6-5 and TRBJ2-7, with D uncertain. The CDR3 length is 13 residues. Trimming took 6 bases from V and 0 from J, leaving 9 bases between them. Germline V gives CDR1 MNHEY, CDR2 SVGAGI. CDR3 region: CASSHSYSYEQYF. CDR3 sequence (DNA): TGTGCCAGCAGCCATTCGTACTCCTACGAGCAGTACTTC.

The rearrangement joins TRBV27 to TRBJ2-7; the D call may be TRBD1 or TRBD2 (5 bases each). Per the germline V gene, CDR1 is MNHEY and CDR2 is SMNVEV (reference sequence). Trimming pared 6 bases from V and 7 bases from J, leaving 16 bases between. The CDR3 extends over 13 amino acids. The CDR3 DNA sequence: TGTGCCAGCAGCTACGGGACCTCGGCGGAGCAGTACTTC. Translation: CASSYGTSAEQYF.

The chain combines TRBV29-1 with TRBJ1-1, with D possibly TRBD1 on 5 matching bases. Trimming stripped 4 bases from V and 7 bases from J, with 10 bases between. Germline lookup yields CDR1 SQVTM and CDR2 ANQGSEA. The CDR3 is 11 amino acids. The CDR3 DNA follows: TGCAGCGTTGGTTATCAGGGTGAAGCTTTCTTT. Protein sequence: CSVGYQGEAFF.

The chain employs TRBV15 and TRBJ2-5, with a tentative D call TRBD2 (6 bases). The CDR3 has 13 amino acids. The V gene lost 3 bases and the J gene lost 5 bases, with 10 bases spanning the gap. Germline CDR1 is LNHNV and CDR2 is YYDKDF (reference sequence). The CDR3 is CATSSKTRETQYF. The DNA of the CDR3 is TGTGCCACCAGCAGCAAGACTAGGGAGACCCAGTACTTC. Drawing the rest from reference TRBV15 and TRBJ2-5, the complete variable domain is DAMVIQNPRYQVTQFGKPVTLSCSQTLNHNVMYWYQQKSSQAPKLLFHYYDKDFNNEADTPDNFQSRRPNTSFCFLDIRSPGLGDTAMYLCATSSKTRETQYFGPGTRLLVL.

The chain carries TRBV15 and TRBJ2-7, with 10 positions matching TRBD2. The germline V gene encodes CDR1 LNHNV and CDR2 YYDKDF (reference sequence). The CDR3 consists of 21 residues. V was pared by 2 bases and J by 4 bases, with 23 bases of the junction left unmatched. The chain's CDR3 is CATSRTTGTGLSGTSAYEQYF. The CDR3, as DNA: TGTGCCACCAGCAGAACCACAGGGACGGGGCTCTCCGGGACTAGCGCTTACGAGCAGTACTTC.

The V and J genes are TRBV7-8 and TRBJ1-2; D might be TRBD1 (5 bases). V was cut by 11 bases and J by 0 bases, with 25 bases left in between. The CDR3 has 17 residues. Germline V gene sequence: CDR1 SGHVS, CDR2 FQNEAQ. The CDR3 DNA sequence: TGTGCCGCCTTGCAGGACTCCCCGGGGGGAGCTAACTATGGCTACACCTTC. This translates into CAALQDSPGGANYGYTF.

The rearrangement links TRBV2 to TRBJ1-2; D may be TRBD1 (5 bases). The germline V and J ends were trimmed by 3 bases and 4 bases, with 12 bases remaining between them. CDR3 size: 14 residues. CDR1 SNHLY and CDR2 FYNNEI come from the germline V gene. CDR3 loop: CASSEGRDRYGYTF. The CDR3 DNA sequence: TGTGCCAGCAGTGAGGGCAGGGACCGCTATGGCTACACCTTC.